These T cell receptor beta chains were read from a single sample in a study of T-cell reconstitution after alpha-beta-depleted transplantation in children. In TCRdb, the PCR reads were re-called with MiXCR into one record per CDR3 protein. The data hold roughly 74,000 distinct CDR3 sequences, with approximately 18% observed a single time. This material consisted of PBMCs, mostly from graft donor cells, taken 360 days after TCRalphabeta/CD19-depleted stem cell transplant. The source of these receptors is a male patient aged 2-10 years who had a stem cell transplant for acute lymphoblastic leukemia, so the T cells may come from the graft donor. CDR3s include the opening cysteine and the closing phenylalanine or tryptophan. A D gene is named only where the DNA matches it firmly. For some rows the clone size is stated as once, few or many, or as a class when expanded; others skip it.

V,D,size,J,CDR3,DNA
TRBV20-1,.,few,TRBJ2-7,CSARDAVAQINEQYF,TGCAGTGCCCGAGATGCGGTGGCGCAGATCAACGAGCAGTACTTC
TRBV5-1,.,.,TRBJ2-7,CASRGRPAYEQYF,TGCGCCAGCAGGGGGCGGCCAGCCTACGAGCAGTACTTC
TRBV20-1,.,few,TRBJ2-7,CSAREGRTYEQYF,TGCAGTGCTAGAGAGGGGCGCACCTACGAGCAGTACTTC
TRBV29-1,.,.,TRBJ1-2,CSVASGTNYGYTF,TGCAGCGTTGCATCAGGGACCAACTATGGCTACACCTTC
TRBV20-1,.,.,TRBJ2-7,CSASPRGGNYYEQYF,TGCAGTGCTAGCCCCCGCGGCGGGAACTACTACGAGCAGTACTTC
TRBV10-3,TRBD1,.,TRBJ2-7,CAIRKDRPYEQYF,TGTGCCATCAGAAAGGACAGGCCCTACGAGCAGTACTTC
TRBV7-8,.,few,TRBJ2-1,CASSSDSPYNEQFF,TGTGCCAGCAGCTCCGACAGTCCTTACAATGAGCAGTTCTTC
TRBV10-3,.,many,TRBJ2-3,CAISELYSRSTDTQYF,TGTGCCATCAGTGAGCTTTATTCGAGAAGCACAGATACGCAGTATTTT
TRBV6-1,.,few,TRBJ2-7,CASSTSPGGGYEQYF,TGTGCCAGCAGCACATCTCCAGGGGGGGGCTACGAGCAGTACTTC
TRBV5-1,.,.,TRBJ2-3,CASSRQWGPSRAGTDTQYF,TGCGCCAGCAGCCGCCAATGGGGCCCTAGTCGAGCGGGTACAGATACGCAGTATTTT
TRBV9,.,.,TRBJ2-1,CASSVEERYNEQFF,TGTGCCAGCAGCGTAGAAGAAAGATACAATGAGCAGTTCTTC
TRBV20-1,.,few,TRBJ2-1,CSARDSYSGVPLSSYNEQFF,TGCAGTGCTAGAGATAGTTATAGCGGAGTACCATTAAGCTCCTACAATGAGCAGTTCTTC
TRBV20-1,TRBD2,.,TRBJ2-2,CSARRLAGLANTGELFF,TGCAGTGCTAGAAGGCTAGCGGGGCTGGCGAACACCGGGGAGCTGTTTTTT
TRBV27,TRBD2,few,TRBJ2-2,CASSLRRPGLAEYGELFF,TGTGCCAGCAGTTTACGTCGCCCGGGACTAGCGGAATACGGGGAGCTGTTTTTT
TRBV2,TRBD1,.,TRBJ2-7,CASSEVPGQGPTSSYEQYF,TGTGCCAGCAGTGAAGTTCCGGGACAGGGGCCAACTAGCTCCTACGAGCAGTACTTC
TRBV3-1,.,.,TRBJ1-3,CASRHYSGNTIYF,TGTGCCAGCAGACACTACTCTGGAAACACCATATATTTT
TRBV5-5,.,.,TRBJ2-7,CASGLVAIYEQYF,TGTGCCAGCGGCTTGGTAGCTATCTACGAGCAGTACTTC
TRBV5-6,TRBD1,few,TRBJ2-1,CASRGRGRINEQFF,TGTGCCAGCAGGGGCAGGGGGCGCATAAATGAGCAGTTCTTC
TRBV7-8,TRBD1,.,TRBJ2-5,CASSLARDRPQETQYF,TGTGCCAGCAGCTTAGCGAGGGACAGGCCCCAAGAGACCCAGTACTTC
TRBV5-6,TRBD1,many,TRBJ2-1,CASSFDRGRANSEQFF,TGTGCCAGCAGTTTTGACAGGGGGCGAGCAAACAGTGAGCAGTTCTTC
TRBV27,.,.,TRBJ1-5,CASRTGTQPQHF,TGTGCCAGCAGGACCGGGACTCAGCCCCAGCATTTT
TRBV21-1,.,few,TRBJ1-1,CASSWTGQPYEAFF,TGTGCCAGCAGCTGGACAGGCCAGCCCTATGAAGCTTTCTTT
TRBV9,.,many,TRBJ2-2,CAKPRAVDTGELFF,TGTGCCAAACCTCGTGCGGTTGACACCGGGGAGCTGTTTTTT
TRBV5-1,TRBD1,few,TRBJ2-5,CASSPTGIGTQYF,TGCGCCAGCAGCCCGACAGGGATCGGGACCCAGTACTTC
TRBV12-3/TRBV12-4,.,.,TRBJ2-2,CASSNRRAGELFF,TGTGCCAGCAGCAACCGCCGCGCCGGGGAGCTGTTTTTT
TRBV27,TRBD2,few,TRBJ2-1,CASSLRLAGVNEQFF,TGTGCCAGCAGTTTGAGACTAGCGGGAGTCAATGAGCAGTTCTTC
TRBV11-2,TRBD2,.,TRBJ2-1,CASSRLAGVPNEQFF,TGTGCCAGCAGCCGACTAGCGGGAGTTCCCAATGAGCAGTTCTTC
TRBV12-3/TRBV12-4,.,.,TRBJ2-3,CASSLGGRGNAGTDTQYF,TGTGCCAGCAGTTTGGGGGGCAGGGGGAATGCCGGCACAGATACGCAGTATTTT
TRBV10-3,.,.,TRBJ1-1,CAIKGVLNTEAFF,TGTGCCATCAAGGGAGTCTTGAACACTGAAGCTTTCTTT
TRBV12-3/TRBV12-4,TRBD2,.,TRBJ2-7,CASSIAGVRSEQYF,TGTGCCAGCAGCATAGCGGGAGTTCGCTCCGAGCAGTACTTC
TRBV4-2,.,many,TRBJ2-1,CASSQEEGRRQYNEQFF,TGTGCCAGCAGCCAAGAAGAGGGCCGGCGGCAATACAATGAGCAGTTCTTC
TRBV5-1,TRBD2,.,TRBJ2-3,CASSELAGVADTQYF,TGCGCCAGCAGCGAACTAGCGGGAGTCGCAGATACGCAGTATTTT
TRBV5-1,TRBD1,.,TRBJ2-7,CASSVIPGQGFLQYF,TGCGCCAGCAGCGTGATTCCGGGACAGGGCTTTTTGCAGTACTTC
TRBV4-1,TRBD2,few,TRBJ2-1,CASSRDLASGSYNEQFF,TGCGCCAGCAGTCGAGATTTAGCTAGCGGCTCCTACAATGAGCAGTTCTTC
TRBV2,.,many,TRBJ2-3,CATLKDRRATDTQYF,TGTGCCACCCTAAAGGACCGTCGGGCCACAGATACGCAGTATTTT
TRBV6-1,.,.,TRBJ2-7,CASRPLLGGGPEQYF,TGTGCCAGCCGCCCGCTATTAGGGGGAGGGCCCGAGCAGTACTTC
TRBV7-9,.,.,TRBJ2-7,CASSLRGVYEQYF,TGTGCCAGCAGCTTACGTGGGGTCTACGAGCAGTACTTC
TRBV7-9,.,.,TRBJ2-2,CASSLAAFATGELFF,TGTGCCAGCAGCTTAGCCGCCTTCGCTACCGGGGAGCTGTTTTTT
TRBV10-3,TRBD2,.,TRBJ2-7,CAISALAGASYEQYF,TGTGCCATCAGTGCCCTAGCGGGAGCCTCCTACGAGCAGTACTTC
TRBV20-1,TRBD1,.,TRBJ2-4,CSAIIPWTGKQNIQYF,TGCAGTGCTATTATACCGTGGACAGGGAAGCAAAACATTCAGTACTTC
TRBV28,.,many,TRBJ2-7,CASSLGTVPYEQYF,TGTGCCAGCAGCCTAGGGACTGTACCCTACGAGCAGTACTTC
TRBV5-1,.,many,TRBJ2-1,CASSLAGAPHNEQFF,TGCGCCAGCAGCTTGGCGGGGGCTCCTCACAATGAGCAGTTCTTC
TRBV5-1,TRBD2,many,TRBJ2-5,CASSQRGLAGAQETQYF,TGCGCCAGCAGCCAAAGGGGACTAGCGGGAGCCCAAGAGACCCAGTACTTC
TRBV29-1,.,.,TRBJ1-2,CSVEESGSYYGYTF,TGCAGCGTTGAAGAGTCGGGCAGCTACTATGGCTACACCTTC
TRBV13,.,.,TRBJ2-7,CASSLGGRAHEQYF,TGTGCCAGCAGCTTGGGGGGCAGGGCCCACGAGCAGTACTTC
TRBV29-1,.,.,TRBJ2-3,CSVMQGGGEYF,TGCAGCGTCATGCAAGGAGGCGGGGAGTATTTT
TRBV4-1,.,few,TRBJ1-1,CASSQGGGFETEAFF,TGCGCCAGCAGCCAAGGAGGGGGATTTGAGACTGAAGCTTTCTTT
TRBV20-1,TRBD1,few,TRBJ1-5,CSARAWTGNGPQPQHF,TGCAGTGCTAGAGCCTGGACAGGGAACGGTCCACAGCCCCAGCATTTT
TRBV19,.,.,TRBJ1-1,CASSIKGARTEAFF,TGTGCCAGTAGTATTAAAGGAGCGAGAACTGAAGCTTTCTTT
TRBV5-1,TRBD1,.,TRBJ2-3,CASSLGQGRDTQYF,TGCGCCAGCAGCTTAGGACAGGGTCGAGATACGCAGTATTTT
TRBV10-3,.,once,TRBJ2-7,CAIKTDPSYEQYF,TGTGCCATCAAAACCGACCCATCCTACGAGCAGTACTTC
TRBV15,.,.,TRBJ2-5,CATSRDMLETQYF,TGTGCCACCAGCAGAGATATGTTGGAGACCCAGTACTTC
TRBV5-1,.,.,TRBJ2-7,CASSWGLPARTSYEQYF,TGCGCCAGCAGCTGGGGACTCCCTGCCCGTACCTCTTACGAGCAGTACTTC
TRBV4-1,.,few,TRBJ2-7,CASSQVGPTYEQYF,TGCGCCAGCAGCCAAGTCGGTCCTACCTACGAGCAGTACTTC
TRBV5-1,.,many,TRBJ1-5,CASSTWGGVNQPQHF,TGCGCCAGCAGTACCTGGGGGGGCGTAAATCAGCCCCAGCATTTT
TRBV11-1,.,few,TRBJ2-5,CASSSYLPSHLIFQETQYF,TGTGCCAGCAGCTCCTACCTCCCAAGCCACTTGATCTTCCAAGAGACCCAGTACTTC
TRBV7-9,.,few,TRBJ1-4,CASNHKGANEKLFF,TGTGCCAGCAATCATAAGGGGGCTAATGAAAAACTGTTTTTT
TRBV6-1,TRBD2,.,TRBJ2-1,CASTAGVWNEQFF,TGTGCCAGCACAGCGGGAGTTTGGAATGAGCAGTTCTTC
TRBV5-1,.,.,TRBJ1-2,CASSPWRTAPTSGYTF,TGCGCCAGCAGTCCTTGGCGGACGGCCCCAACCAGTGGCTACACCTTC